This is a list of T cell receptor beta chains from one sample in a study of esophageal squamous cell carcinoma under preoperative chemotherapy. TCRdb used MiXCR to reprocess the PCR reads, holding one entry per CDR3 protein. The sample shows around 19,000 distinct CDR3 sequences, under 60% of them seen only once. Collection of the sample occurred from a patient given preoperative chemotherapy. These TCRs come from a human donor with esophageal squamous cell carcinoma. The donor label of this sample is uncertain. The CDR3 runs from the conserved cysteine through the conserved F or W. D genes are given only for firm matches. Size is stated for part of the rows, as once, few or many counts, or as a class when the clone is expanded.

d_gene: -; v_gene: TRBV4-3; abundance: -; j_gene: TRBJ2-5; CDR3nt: TGCGCCAGCAGCCAGGACCCGGGGGAGACCCAGTACTTC; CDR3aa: CASSQDPGETQYF
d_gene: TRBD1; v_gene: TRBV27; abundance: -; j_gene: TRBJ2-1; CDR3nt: TGTGCCAGCGTAATAACAGGGGGTATCTCCTACAATGAGCAGTTCTTC; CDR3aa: CASVITGGISYNEQFF
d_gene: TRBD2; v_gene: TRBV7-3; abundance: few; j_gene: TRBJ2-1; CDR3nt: TGTGCCAGCAGTTCCGGGACTAGCGGCCTTCTTGTGGAGCAGTTCTTC; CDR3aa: CASSSGTSGLLVEQFF
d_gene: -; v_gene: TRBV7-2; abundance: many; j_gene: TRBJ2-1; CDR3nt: TGTGCCAGCAGCTTAGCACGGAGGGAGCAGTTCTTC; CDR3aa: CASSLARREQFF
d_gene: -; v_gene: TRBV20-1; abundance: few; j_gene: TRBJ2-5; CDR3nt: TGCAGTGCTACGCGGGACAGCTCGACAGGGGAGACCCAGTACTTC; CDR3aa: CSATRDSSTGETQYF
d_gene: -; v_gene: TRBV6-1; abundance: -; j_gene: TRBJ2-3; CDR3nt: TGTGCCGGCGGGGACACAGAGACCCAGTACTTT; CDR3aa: CAGGDTETQYF
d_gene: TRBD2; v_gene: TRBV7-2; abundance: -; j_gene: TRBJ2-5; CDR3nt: TGTGCCAGCAGCTCTAGCGGGAGCAGAGAGACCCAGTACTTC; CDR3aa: CASSSSGSRETQYF
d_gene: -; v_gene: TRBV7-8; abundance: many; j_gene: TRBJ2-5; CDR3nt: TGTGCCAGCAGCTCTCAAAGCTTGGGGGAGACCCAGTACTTC; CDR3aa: CASSSQSLGETQYF
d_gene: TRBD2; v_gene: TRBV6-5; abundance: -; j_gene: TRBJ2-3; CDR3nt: TGTGCCAGCAGTTACAGTGGGGCGGGGGGCACCGATAAGCAGTATTTT; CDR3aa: CASSYSGAGGTDKQYF
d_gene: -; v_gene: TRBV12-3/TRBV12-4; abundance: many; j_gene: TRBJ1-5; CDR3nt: TGTGCCAGCAGTTTATGGGGGCAGCCCCAGCATTTT; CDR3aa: CASSLWGQPQHF
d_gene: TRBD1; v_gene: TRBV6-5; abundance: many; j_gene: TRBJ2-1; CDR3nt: TGTGCCAGCAGTACCGAGGGGACAGGGTATATCGAGCAGTTCTTC; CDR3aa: CASSTEGTGYIEQFF
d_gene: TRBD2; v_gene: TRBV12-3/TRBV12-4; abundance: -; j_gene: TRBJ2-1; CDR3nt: TGTGCCAGCAGTTTGAGGACTAGCGGCTACGAGCAGTTCTTC; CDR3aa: CASSLRTSGYEQFF
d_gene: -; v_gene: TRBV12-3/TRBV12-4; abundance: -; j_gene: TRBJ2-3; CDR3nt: TGTGCCAGCAGTCCCCTCGGGGATACGCAGTATTTT; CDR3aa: CASSPLGDTQYF
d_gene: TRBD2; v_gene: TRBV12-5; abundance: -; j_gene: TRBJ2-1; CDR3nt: TGTGCTAGTGGTTTCAGCGGGAGGAAGAATGAGCAGTTCTTC; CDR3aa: CASGFSGRKNEQFF
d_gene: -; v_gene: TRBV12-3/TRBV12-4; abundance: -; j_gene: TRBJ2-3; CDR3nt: TGTGCCAGGAGCTTCCCGGGTTTGAGCACAGGTACGCAGTATTTT; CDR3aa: CARSFPGLSTGTQYF
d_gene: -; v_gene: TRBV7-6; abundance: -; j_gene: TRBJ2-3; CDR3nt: TGTGCCAGCAGCAAAAACACAGATACGCAGTATTTT; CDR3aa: CASSKNTDTQYF
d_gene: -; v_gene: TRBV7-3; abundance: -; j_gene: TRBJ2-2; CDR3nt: TGTGCCAGCAGCACCGACGCTGGGGCGGCGAACACCGAGGAGCTGTATTTT; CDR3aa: CASSTDAGAANTEELYF
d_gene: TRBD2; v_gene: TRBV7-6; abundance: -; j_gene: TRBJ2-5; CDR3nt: TGTGCGGGCCGCGGGGGGTGTGAGGAAGAGACCCAGTACTTC; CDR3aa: CAGRGGCEEETQYF
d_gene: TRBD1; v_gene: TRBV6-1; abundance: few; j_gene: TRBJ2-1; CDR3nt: TGTGCCAGCAGTGCCGGGACAGGGGCCGAGCAGTTCTTC; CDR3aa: CASSAGTGAEQFF
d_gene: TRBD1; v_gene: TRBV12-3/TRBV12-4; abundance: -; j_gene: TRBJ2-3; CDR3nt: TGTGCCAGCAGCAAAATGGGACAGGGGGTTTCAGATACGCAGTATTTT; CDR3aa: CASSKMGQGVSDTQYF
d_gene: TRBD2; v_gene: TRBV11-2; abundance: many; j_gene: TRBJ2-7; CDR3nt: TGTGCCAGCAGTGCGGGGGAAAGTGGATACGAGCAGTACTTC; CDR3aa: CASSAGESGYEQYF
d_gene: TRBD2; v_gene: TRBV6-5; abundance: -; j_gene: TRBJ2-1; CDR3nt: TGTGCCAGCAGTTTAAGTTGGGGCCGCGGGACTAGCGGGAGTAATGAGCAGTTCTTC; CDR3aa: CASSLSWGRGTSGSNEQFF
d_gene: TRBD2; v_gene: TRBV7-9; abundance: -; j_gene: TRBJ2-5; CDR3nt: TGTGCCAGCAGCTCCCTAGCGGGAGGGGGAGAGACCCAGTACTTC; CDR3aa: CASSSLAGGGETQYF
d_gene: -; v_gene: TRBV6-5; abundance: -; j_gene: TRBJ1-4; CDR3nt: TGTGCCAGCAGTTACTCGCCGCCACGGACTAATGAAAAACTGTTTTTT; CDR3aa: CASSYSPPRTNEKLFF
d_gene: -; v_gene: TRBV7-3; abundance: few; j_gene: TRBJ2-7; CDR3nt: TGTGCCAGCAGCTTATTGGGCAGGGGAATAAACGAGCAGTACTTC; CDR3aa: CASSLLGRGINEQYF
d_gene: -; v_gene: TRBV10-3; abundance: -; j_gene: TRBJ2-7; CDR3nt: TGTGCCATCAGTGAGCGAGCAGGGTCCTACGAGCAGTACTTC; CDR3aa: CAISERAGSYEQYF
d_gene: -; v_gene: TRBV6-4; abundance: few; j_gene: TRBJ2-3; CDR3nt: TGTGCCACCGGGACTGACTCTAGCACAGATACGCAGTATTTT; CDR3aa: CATGTDSSTDTQYF
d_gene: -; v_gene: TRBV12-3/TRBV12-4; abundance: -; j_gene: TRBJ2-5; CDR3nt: TGTGCCAGCAGTTTTGAGGTATTAAAAGAGACCCAGTACTTC; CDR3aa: CASSFEVLKETQYF
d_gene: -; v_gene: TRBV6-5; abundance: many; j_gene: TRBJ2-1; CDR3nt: TGTGCCAGCAGTCGCGGGGTCGGGGGCTCCTACAATGAGCAGTTCTTC; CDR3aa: CASSRGVGGSYNEQFF
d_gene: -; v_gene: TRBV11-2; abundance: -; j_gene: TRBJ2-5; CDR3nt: TGTGCCAGCAGCCCGTCGGGGGTCGGCACCACAGAGACCCAGTACTTC; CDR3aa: CASSPSGVGTTETQYF
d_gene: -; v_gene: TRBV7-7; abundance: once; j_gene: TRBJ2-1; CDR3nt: TGTGCTAGCAGCCCCCGCTTAGCGGACAATGAGCAGTTCTTC; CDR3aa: CASSPRLADNEQFF
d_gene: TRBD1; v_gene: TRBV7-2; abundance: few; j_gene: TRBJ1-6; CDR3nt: TGTGCCAGCAGCTTAGCATCCCCAGGGGGGTCACCCCTCCACTTT; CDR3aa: CASSLASPGGSPLHF